This TCR beta chain stems from a study of T cell responses to AZD1222 COVID-19 vaccine. Using immunoSEQ multiplex PCR, the repertoire was profiled, and TCRdb retains in-frame clones only, with some absent. In the table there are over 100,000 clones, 88% of which are singletons. CDR1 and CDR2 from the germline V gene are LGHDT and YNNKEL (reference sequence). Trimming shortened V by 3 bases and J by 6 bases, and 9 bases separated the two germline ends. This CDR3 comprises 12 residues. V and J are TRBV3-1 (or the pseudogene TRBV3-2) and TRBJ2-7; D uncertain. The sample in question was peripheral blood, obtained on day 0 of MenACWY control vaccination. This clonotype was sampled from an adult in good health. Written as DNA, the CDR3 is TGTGCCAGCAGCCACGGTAGCTCCGAGCAGTACTTC. It encodes CASSHGSSEQYF.